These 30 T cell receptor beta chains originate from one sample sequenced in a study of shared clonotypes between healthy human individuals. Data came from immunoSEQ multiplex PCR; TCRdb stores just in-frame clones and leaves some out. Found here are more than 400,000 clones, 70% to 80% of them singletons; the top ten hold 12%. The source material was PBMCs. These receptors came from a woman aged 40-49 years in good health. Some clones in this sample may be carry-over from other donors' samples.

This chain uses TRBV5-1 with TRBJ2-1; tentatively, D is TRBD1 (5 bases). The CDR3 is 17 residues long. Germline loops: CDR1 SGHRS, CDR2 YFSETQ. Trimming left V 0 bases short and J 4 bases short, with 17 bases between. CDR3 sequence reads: CASSLGQLASDYNEQFF. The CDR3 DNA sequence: TGCGCCAGCAGCTTGGGACAGCTCGCCTCTGATTACAATGAGCAGTTCTTC.

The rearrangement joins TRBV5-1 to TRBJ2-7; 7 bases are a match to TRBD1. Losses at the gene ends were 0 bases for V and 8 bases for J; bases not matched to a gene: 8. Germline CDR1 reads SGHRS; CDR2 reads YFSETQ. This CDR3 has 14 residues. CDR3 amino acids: CASSLAGRGSKQYF. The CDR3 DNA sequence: TGCGCCAGCAGCTTGGCAGGCAGGGGGTCCAAGCAGTACTTC.

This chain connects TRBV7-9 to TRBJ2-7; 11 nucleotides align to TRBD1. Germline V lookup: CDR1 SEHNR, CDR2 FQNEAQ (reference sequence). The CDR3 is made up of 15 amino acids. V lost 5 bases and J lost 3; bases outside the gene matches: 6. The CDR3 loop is CASSNGQGAYYEQYF. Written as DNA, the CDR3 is TGTGCCAGCAGCAACGGACAGGGGGCTTACTACGAGCAGTACTTC.

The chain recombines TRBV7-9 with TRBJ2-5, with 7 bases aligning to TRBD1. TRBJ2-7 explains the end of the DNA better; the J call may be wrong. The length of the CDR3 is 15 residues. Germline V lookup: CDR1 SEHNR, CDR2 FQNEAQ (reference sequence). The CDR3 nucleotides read TGTGCCAGCAGCTTCTACAGGGGATCAAGCGACGAGCAGTACTTC. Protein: CASSFYRGSSDEQYF.

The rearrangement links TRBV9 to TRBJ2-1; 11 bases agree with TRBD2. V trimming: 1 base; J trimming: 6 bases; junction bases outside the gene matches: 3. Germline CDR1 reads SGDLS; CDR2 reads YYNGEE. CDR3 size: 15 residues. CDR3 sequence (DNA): TGTGCCAGCAGCGTAATAGCGGGAGGGCTCAATGAGCAGTTCTTC. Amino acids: CASSVIAGGLNEQFF.

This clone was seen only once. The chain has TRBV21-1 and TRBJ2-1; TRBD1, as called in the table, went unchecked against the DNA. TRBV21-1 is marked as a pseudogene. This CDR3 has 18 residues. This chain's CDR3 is CASSKDRGLRTDYNEQFF. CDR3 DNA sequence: TGTGCCAGCAGCAAGGACAGGGGGCTGCGGACGGACTACAATGAGCAGTTCTTC.

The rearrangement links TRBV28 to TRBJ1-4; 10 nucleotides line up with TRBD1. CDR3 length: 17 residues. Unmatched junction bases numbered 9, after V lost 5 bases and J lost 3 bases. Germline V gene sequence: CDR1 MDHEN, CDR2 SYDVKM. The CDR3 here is CASSQMTGGASNEKLFF. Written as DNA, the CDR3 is TGTGCCAGCAGTCAAATGACAGGGGGCGCTTCTAATGAAAAACTGTTTTTT.

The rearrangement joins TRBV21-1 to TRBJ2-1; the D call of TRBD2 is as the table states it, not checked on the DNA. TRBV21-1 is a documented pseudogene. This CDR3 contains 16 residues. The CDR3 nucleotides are TGTGCCAGCAGCTCCATGGCATCAGCGGGCTACAATGAGCAGTTCTTC. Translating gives CASSSMASAGYNEQFF.

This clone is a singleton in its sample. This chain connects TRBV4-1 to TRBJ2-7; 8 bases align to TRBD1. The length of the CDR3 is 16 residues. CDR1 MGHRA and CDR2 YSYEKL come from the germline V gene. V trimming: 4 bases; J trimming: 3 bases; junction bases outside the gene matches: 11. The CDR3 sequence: CASSRYERTGNYEQYF. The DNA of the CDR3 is TGCGCCAGCAGCCGGTACGAGCGGACAGGGAACTACGAGCAGTACTTC.

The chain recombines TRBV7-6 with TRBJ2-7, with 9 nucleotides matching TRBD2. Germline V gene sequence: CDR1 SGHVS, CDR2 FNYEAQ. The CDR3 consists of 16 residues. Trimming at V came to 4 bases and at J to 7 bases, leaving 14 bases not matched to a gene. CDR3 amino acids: CASSWFGGRGSREQYF. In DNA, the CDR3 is TGTGCCAGCAGCTGGTTTGGCGGGAGGGGTTCGCGGGAGCAGTACTTC.

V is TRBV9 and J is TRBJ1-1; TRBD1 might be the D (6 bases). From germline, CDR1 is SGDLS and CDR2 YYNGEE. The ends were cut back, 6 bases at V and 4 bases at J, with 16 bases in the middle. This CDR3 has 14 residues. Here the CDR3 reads CASNEGYRATEAFF. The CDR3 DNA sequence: TGTGCCAGCAACGAGGGATACAGGGCCACTGAAGCTTTCTTT.

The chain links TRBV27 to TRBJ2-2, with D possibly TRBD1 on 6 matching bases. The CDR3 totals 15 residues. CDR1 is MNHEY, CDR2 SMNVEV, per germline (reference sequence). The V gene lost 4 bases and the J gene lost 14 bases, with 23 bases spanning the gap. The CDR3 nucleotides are TGTGCCAGCAGTTCACGGACAGACGCACCGGGGAGTCTGTTTTTT. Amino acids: CASSSRTDAPGSLFF.

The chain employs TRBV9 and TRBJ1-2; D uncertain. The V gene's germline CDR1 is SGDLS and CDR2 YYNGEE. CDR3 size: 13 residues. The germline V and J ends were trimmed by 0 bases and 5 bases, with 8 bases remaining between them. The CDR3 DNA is TGTGCCAGCAGCGTAGGGCCAGATTATGGCTACACCTTC. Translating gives CASSVGPDYGYTF.

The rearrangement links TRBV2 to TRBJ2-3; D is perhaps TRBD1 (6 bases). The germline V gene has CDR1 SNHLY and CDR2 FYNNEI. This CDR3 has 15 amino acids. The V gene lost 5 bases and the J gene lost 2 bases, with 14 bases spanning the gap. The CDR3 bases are TGTGCCAGCAGTAGGACGGGACACAACACAGATACGCAGTATTTT. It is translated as CASSRTGHNTDTQYF. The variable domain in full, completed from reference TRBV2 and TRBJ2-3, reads EPEVTQTPSHQVTQMGQEVILRCVPISNHLYFYWYRQILGQKVEFLVSFYNNEISEKSEIFDDQFSVERPDGSNFTLKIRSTKLEDSAMYFCASSRTGHNTDTQYFGPGTRLTVL.

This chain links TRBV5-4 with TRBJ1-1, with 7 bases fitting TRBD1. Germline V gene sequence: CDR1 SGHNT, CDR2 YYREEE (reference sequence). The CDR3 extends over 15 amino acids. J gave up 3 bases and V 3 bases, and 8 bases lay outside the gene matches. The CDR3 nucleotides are TGTGCCAGCAGCTCCTCCGGACAGGAGGACACTGAAGCTTTCTTT. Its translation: CASSSSGQEDTEAFF.

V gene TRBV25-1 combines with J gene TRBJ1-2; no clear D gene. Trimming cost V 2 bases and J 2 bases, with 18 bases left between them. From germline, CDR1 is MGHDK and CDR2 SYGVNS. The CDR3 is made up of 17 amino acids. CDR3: CASSEGGKGPSNYGYTF. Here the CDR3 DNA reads TGTGCCAGCAGTGAAGGTGGAAAGGGTCCCTCCAACTATGGCTACACCTTC.

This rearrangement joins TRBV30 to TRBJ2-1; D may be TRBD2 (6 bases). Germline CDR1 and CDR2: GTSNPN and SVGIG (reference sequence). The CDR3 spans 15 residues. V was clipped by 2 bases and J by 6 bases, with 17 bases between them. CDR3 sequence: CAWSPQRAVVNEQFF. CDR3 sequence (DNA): TGTGCCTGGAGTCCTCAGCGGGCCGTCGTCAATGAGCAGTTCTTC.

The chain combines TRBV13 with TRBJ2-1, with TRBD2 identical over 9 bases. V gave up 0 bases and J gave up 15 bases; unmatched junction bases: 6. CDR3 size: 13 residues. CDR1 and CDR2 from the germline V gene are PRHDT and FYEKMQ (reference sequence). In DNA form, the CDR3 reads TGTGCCAGCAGCTTAGGAGAGACTAGCGGAAGGTTCTTC. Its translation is CASSLGETSGRFF.

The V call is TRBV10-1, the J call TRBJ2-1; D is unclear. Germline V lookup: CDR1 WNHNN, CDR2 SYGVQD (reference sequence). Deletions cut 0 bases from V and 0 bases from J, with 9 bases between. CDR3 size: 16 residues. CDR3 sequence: CASSESDGTSYNEQFF. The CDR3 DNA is TGCGCCAGCAGTGAGTCTGACGGAACCTCCTACAATGAGCAGTTCTTC.

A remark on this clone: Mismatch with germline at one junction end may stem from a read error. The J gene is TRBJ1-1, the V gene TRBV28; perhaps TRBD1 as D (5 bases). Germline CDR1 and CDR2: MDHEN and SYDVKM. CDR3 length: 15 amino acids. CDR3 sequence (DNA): TGTGCCAGCACCCCCCCGCTGGGGGTGAACATTGAAGCTTTCTTT. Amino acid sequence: CASTPPLGVNIEAFF.

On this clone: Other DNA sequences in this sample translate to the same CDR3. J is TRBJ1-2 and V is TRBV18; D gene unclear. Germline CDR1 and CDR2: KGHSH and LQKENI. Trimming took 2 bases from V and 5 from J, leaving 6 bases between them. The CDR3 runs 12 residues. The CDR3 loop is CASSPGEYGYTF. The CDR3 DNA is TGTGCCAGCTCACCAGGCGAATATGGCTACACCTTC.

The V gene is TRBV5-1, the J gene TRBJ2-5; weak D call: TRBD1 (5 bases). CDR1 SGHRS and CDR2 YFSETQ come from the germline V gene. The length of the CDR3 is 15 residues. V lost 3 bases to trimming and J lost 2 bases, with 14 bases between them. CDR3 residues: CASSSFLQGQETQYF. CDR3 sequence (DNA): TGCGCCAGCAGCTCTTTCCTCCAGGGTCAAGAGACCCAGTACTTC.

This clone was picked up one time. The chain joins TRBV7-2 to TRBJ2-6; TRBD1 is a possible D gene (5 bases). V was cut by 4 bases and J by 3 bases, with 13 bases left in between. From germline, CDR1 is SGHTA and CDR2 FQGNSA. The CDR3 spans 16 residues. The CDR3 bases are TGTGCCAGCAGCTCCGCCCTAGGGGATGGGGCCAACGTCCTGACTTTC. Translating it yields CASSSALGDGANVLTF.

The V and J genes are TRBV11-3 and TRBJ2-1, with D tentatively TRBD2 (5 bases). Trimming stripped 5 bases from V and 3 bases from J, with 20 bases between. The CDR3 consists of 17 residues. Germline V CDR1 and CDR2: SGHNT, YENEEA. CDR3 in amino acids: CASSHGRELTLYNEQFF. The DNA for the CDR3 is TGTGCCAGCAGCCATGGCCGGGAACTTACCCTCTACAATGAGCAGTTCTTC.

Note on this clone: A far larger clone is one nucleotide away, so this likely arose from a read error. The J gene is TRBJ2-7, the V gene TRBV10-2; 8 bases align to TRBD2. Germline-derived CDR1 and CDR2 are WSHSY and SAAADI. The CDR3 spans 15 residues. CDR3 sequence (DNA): TGCGTCAGCGGGGGAATTTGGGGAAACTCCTACGAGCAGTACTTC. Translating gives CVSGGIWGNSYEQYF.

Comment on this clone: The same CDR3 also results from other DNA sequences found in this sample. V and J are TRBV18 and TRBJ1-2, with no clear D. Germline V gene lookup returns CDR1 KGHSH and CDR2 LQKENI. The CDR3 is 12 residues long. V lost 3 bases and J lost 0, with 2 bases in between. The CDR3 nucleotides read TGTGCCAGCTCACCCACTAACTATGGCTACACCTTC. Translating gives CASSPTNYGYTF.

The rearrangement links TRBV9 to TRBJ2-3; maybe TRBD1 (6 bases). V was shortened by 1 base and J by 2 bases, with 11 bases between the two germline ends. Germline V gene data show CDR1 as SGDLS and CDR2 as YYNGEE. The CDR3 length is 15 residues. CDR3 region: CASSVSGTPTDTQYF. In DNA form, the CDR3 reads TGTGCCAGCAGCGTATCAGGGACACCCACAGATACGCAGTATTTT. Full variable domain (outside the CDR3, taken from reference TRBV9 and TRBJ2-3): DSGVTQTPKHLITATGQRVTLRCSPRSGDLSVYWYQQSLDQGLQFLIQYYNGEERAKGNILERFSAQQFPDLHSELNLSSLELGDSALYFCASSVSGTPTDTQYFGPGTRLTVL.

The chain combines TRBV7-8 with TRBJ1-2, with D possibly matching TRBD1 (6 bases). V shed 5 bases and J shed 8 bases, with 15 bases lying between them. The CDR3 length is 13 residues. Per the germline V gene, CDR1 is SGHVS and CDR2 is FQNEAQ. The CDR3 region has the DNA TGTGCCAGCAGCCCAAACAGGGCGGGCGGCTACACCTTC. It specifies CASSPNRAGGYTF.

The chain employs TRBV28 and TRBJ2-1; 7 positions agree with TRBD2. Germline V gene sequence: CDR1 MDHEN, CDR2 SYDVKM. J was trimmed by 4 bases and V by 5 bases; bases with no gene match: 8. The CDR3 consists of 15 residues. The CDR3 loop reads CASSASGGSYNEQFF. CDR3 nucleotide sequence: TGTGCCAGCAGTGCTAGCGGAGGTTCTTACAATGAGCAGTTCTTC.

The DNA of the CDR3 is TGTGCCAGCTCAGCCCCGGGAGACTCTGGAAACACCATATATTTT. Its protein product is CASSAPGDSGNTIYF. V and J are TRBV18 and TRBJ1-3; D is unresolved. With 5 bases removed from V and 0 bases from J, the gap between germline ends came to 11 bases. This CDR3 is 15 amino acids long. The germline V gene has CDR1 KGHSH and CDR2 LQKENI.